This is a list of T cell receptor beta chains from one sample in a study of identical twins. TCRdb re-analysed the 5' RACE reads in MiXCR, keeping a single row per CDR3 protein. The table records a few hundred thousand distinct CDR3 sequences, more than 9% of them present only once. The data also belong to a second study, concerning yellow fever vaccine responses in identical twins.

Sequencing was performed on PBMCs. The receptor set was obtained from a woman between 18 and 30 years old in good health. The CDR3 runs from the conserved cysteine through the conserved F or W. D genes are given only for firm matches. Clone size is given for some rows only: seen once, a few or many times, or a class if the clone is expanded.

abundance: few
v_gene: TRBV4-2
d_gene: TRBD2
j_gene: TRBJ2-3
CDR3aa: CASSQDGTITDTQYF
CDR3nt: TGTGCCAGCAGCCAAGACGGGACTATAACAGATACGCAGTATTTT

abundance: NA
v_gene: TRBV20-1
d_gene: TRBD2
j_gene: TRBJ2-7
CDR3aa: CSALRGGPPYEQYF
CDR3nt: TGCAGTGCTTTGCGGGGAGGGCCACCCTACGAGCAGTACTTC

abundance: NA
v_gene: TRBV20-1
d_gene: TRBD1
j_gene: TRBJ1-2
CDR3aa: CSAGVGTGANYGYTF
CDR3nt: TGCAGTGCTGGTGTCGGGACAGGCGCTAACTATGGCTACACCTTC

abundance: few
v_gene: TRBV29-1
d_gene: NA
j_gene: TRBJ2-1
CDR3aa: CSVAPSGGIQFF
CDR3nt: TGCAGCGTTGCACCGAGTGGGGGGATCCAGTTCTTC

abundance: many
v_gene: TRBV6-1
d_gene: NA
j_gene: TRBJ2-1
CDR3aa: CASSGLQGNEQFF
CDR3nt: TGTGCCAGCAGTGGCCTACAGGGCAATGAGCAGTTCTTC

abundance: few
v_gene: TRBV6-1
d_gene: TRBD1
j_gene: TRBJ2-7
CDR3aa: CASSEALRDRVFF
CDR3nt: TGTGCCAGCAGTGAAGCGCTTCGGGACAGGGTTTTCTTC

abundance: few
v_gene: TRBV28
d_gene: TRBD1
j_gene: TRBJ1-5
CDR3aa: CASSGGQGANQPQHF
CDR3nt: TGTGCCAGCAGTGGCGGACAGGGGGCAAATCAGCCCCAGCATTTT

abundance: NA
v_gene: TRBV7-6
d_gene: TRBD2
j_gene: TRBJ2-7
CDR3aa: CASSPGLFSYEQYF
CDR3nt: TGTGCCAGCAGCCCGGGACTATTCTCCTACGAGCAGTACTTC

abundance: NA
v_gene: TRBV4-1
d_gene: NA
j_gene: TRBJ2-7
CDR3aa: CASSQATTASDRQYF
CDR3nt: TGCGCCAGCAGCCAAGCTACCACCGCCAGCGACAGACAGTACTTC

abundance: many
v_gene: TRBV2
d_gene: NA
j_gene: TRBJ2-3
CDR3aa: CASRRTETTDTQYF
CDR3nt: TGTGCCAGCAGACGGACAGAGACCACAGATACGCAGTATTTT

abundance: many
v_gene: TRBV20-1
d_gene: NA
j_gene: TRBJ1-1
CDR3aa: CSAQDIVNTEAFF
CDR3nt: TGCAGTGCGCAGGACATAGTGAACACTGAAGCTTTCTTT

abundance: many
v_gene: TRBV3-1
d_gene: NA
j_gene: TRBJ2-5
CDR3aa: CASSQVRGQETQYF
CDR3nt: TGTGCCAGCAGCCAAGTGAGGGGACAAGAGACCCAGTACTTC

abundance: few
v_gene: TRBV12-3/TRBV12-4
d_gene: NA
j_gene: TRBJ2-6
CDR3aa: CASRHTGANVLTF
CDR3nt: TGTGCCAGCAGACACACTGGGGCCAACGTCCTGACTTTC

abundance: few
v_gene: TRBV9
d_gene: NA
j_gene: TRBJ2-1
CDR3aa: CASSVDSGPISYNEQFF
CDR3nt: TGTGCCAGCAGCGTTGATTCGGGACCCATTTCCTACAATGAGCAGTTCTTC

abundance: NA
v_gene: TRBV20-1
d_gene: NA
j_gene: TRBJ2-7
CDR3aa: CSARDVDHSYEQYF
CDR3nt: TGCAGTGCTAGAGATGTGGACCACTCCTACGAGCAGTACTTC